This T cell receptor beta chain was sequenced during a study of cytomegalovirus exposure and HLA in healthy donors. Study overall: A prior study identified over 100 million unique TCR beta sequences from some 200 million T cells. General study points: CMV serostatus alone was available as immune exposure information.

Donors likely had unrecorded immune exposures despite being nominally healthy when sampled. This CDR3 is 12 amino acids long. Germline assignment: CDR1 ENHRY and CDR2 SYGVKD. The V end lost 10 bases, the J end lost 1 base, and 8 bases lay between the germline ends. This clone was seen a single time. Its antigen is unidentified. This same CDR3 is encoded by further DNA sequences in the sample. 60 Vbeta and 13 Jbeta primers were used in PCR. Sequencing was performed with immunoSEQ multiplex PCR; in TCRdb, only in-frame clones are kept and a portion is missing. The sample records some 130,000 clones, 81% being singletons.

The TCR comes from a woman in her forties in good health and CMV-seropositive. Sample: PBMCs. V is TRBV10-3 and J is TRBJ1-5; possibly TRBD1 for D (5 bases). The CDR3 nucleotides read TGTGCCACCAGACAGAGCAATCAGCCCCAGCATTTT. Translation gives CATRQSNQPQHF.